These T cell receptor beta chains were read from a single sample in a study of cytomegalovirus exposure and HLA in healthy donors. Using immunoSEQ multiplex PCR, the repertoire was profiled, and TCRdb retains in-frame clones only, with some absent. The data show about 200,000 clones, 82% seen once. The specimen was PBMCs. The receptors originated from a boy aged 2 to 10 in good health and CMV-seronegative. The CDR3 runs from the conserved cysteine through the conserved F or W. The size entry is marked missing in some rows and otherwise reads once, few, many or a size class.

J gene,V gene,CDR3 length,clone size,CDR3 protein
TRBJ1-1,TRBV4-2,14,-,CASSQDNGYTEAFF
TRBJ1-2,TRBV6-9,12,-,CASRKRNYGYTF
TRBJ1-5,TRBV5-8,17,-,CASSPGTGGTSNQPQHF
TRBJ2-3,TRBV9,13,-,CASKRGSTDTQYF
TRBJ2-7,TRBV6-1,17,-,CASSDRPPKERHYEQYF
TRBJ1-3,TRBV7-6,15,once,CASTPGRSSGNTIYF
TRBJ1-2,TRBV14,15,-,CASSLLTGGPHGYTF
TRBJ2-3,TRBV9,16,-,CASTIGVGFRTDTQYF
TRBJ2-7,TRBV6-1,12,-,CAATGQGREQYF
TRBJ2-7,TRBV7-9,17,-,CASSHEAIAGDPYEQYF
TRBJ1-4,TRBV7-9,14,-,CASSLGGFGEKLFF
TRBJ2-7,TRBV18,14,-,CASSPPGLLYEQYF
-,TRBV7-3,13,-,CASSPGRGETQYF
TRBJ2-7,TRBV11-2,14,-,CASSLWGTGYEQYF
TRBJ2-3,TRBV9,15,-,CASSVEGTSTDTQYF
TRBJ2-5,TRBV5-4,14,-,CASSTGTRKETQYF
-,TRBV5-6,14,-,CASSLAGLSYEQYF
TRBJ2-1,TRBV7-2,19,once,CASSSLAGGPRTLYNEQFF
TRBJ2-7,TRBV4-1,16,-,CASSQDIQGAGYEQYF
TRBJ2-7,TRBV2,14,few,CASGETGWEYEQYF
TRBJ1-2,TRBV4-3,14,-,CASSRGTGGDGYTF
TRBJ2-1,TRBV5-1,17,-,CASSLFQGTRVGNEQFF
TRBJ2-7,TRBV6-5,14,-,CASSYGAALGEQYF
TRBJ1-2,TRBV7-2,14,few,CASSRQQGSRGYTF
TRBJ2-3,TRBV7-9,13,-,CAIPKGGTDTQYF
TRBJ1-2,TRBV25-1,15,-,CASRPRTANNYGYTF
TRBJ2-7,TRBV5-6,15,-,CASSSLDRGSYEQYF
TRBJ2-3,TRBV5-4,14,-,CASSPMTLTDTQYF
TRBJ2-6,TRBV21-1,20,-,CASSKMNRYPADSGANVLTF
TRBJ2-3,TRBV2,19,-,CASSESPSGDTPSTDTQYF
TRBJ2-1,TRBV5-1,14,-,CASSSGTSHNEQFF
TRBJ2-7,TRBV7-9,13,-,CASSPSGRNEQYF
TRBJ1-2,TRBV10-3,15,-,CAITEGQGDFGGYTF
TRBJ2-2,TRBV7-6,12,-,CATGLNTGELFF
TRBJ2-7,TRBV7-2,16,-,CASSLGGLAGSVGQYF
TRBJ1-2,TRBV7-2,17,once,CASSLRSKGVSSYGYTF
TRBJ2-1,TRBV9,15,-,CASSANLSSYNEQFF
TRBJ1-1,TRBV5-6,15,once,CASSEAGTGYTEAFF
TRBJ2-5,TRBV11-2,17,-,CASSLAPDGLAGGRQYF